One and the same sample provided the 11 T cell receptor beta chains below, sequenced in a study of T cell responses to AZD1222 COVID-19 vaccine. The method was immunoSEQ multiplex PCR; TCRdb's version includes in-frame clones alone and lacks a portion of them. The profile covers under 150,000 clones, with around 88% appearing a single time and around 6% taken by the ten largest. Source: peripheral blood, taken 28 days after the second AZD1222 dose. These receptors came from an adult who received the AZD1222 COVID-19 vaccine.

This rearrangement joins TRBV28 to TRBJ2-7, with D possibly being TRBD2 (6 bases). Germline loops: CDR1 MDHEN, CDR2 SYDVKM. The CDR3 consists of 13 residues. V gave up 1 base and J gave up 3 bases, with 7 bases separating them. The DNA of the CDR3 is TGTGCCAGCAGTTTATTGGGGGGCTACGAGCAGTACTTC. As protein: CASSLLGGYEQYF.

Written as DNA, the CDR3 is TGTGCCAGCAGTCGGACTAGTGGCACAGATACGCAGTATTTT. Translation gives CASSRTSGTDTQYF. This chain uses TRBV2 with TRBJ2-3; 7 bases are shared with TRBD2. The CDR3 length is 14 residues. Looked up from germline, CDR1 is SNHLY and CDR2 is FYNNEI. Trimming took 5 bases from V and 1 from J; bases not matched to a gene: 3.

This sequence joins TRBV14 and TRBJ2-2; the D gene is possibly TRBD2 (6 bases). CDR1 is SGHDN, CDR2 FVKESK, per germline. The CDR3 loop spans 16 amino acids. Trimming stripped 4 bases from V and 2 bases from J, with 14 bases between. This CDR3 reads CASSLGGGLNTGELFF. CDR3 bases: TGTGCCAGCAGCCTTGGTGGGGGACTTAACACCGGGGAGCTGTTTTTT.

The chain has TRBV18 and TRBJ2-7, with D hard to call. V lost 2 bases and J lost 5, with 7 bases in between. CDR3 size: 12 residues. CDR1 KGHSH and CDR2 LQKENI come from the germline V gene. CDR3 region: CASSPRTDEQYF. The CDR3 region has the DNA TGTGCCAGCTCACCAAGAACGGACGAGCAGTACTTC.

This clone came up once. The chain employs TRBV6-5 and TRBJ1-5; 7 nucleotides agree with TRBD1. The V gene end was trimmed by 6 bases and the J gene end by 5 bases; junction bases not matched to a gene: 10. Germline V lookup: CDR1 MNHEY, CDR2 SVGAGI. The CDR3 sequence is 15 residues long. CDR3 in amino acids: CASSGTANSYQPQHF. The CDR3 DNA sequence: TGTGCCAGCAGCGGGACAGCAAATTCTTATCAGCCCCAGCATTTT.

The rearrangement joins TRBV5-8 to TRBJ1-1; 7 nucleotides match TRBD1. The germline V gene has CDR1 SGHTS and CDR2 YDEGEE. Trimming removed 6 bases from V and 11 bases from J; junction bases left unmatched: 13. CDR3 length: 13 amino acids. The CDR3 DNA is TGTGCCAGCACTGGGGAAGGGGGCCCGGGGGCTTTCTTT. Translating gives CASTGEGGPGAFF.

V is TRBV5-8 and J is TRBJ1-1; TRBD1 matches 9 bases. The CDR3 is 15 residues long. CDR1 is SGHTS, CDR2 YDEGEE, per germline. V dropped 3 bases and J dropped 0; count of bases not matched to a gene: 3. CDR3 protein: CASSSNRGLNTEAFF. The CDR3 nucleotides read TGTGCCAGCAGCTCGAACAGGGGGCTGAACACTGAAGCTTTCTTT.

This clone appeared a single time. Mismatch with germline at one junction end may stem from a read error. V usage is TRBV2 and J usage is TRBJ2-2, with D perhaps matching TRBD1 (5 bases). The CDR3 contains 13 residues. The germline V gene encodes CDR1 SNHLY and CDR2 FYNNEI. This CDR3 reads CASREDSTGELFF. CDR3 coding DNA: TGTGCCAGCAGAGAAGACAGCACCGGGGAGCTGTTTTTT. Using reference TRBV2 and TRBJ2-2 for the parts outside the CDR3, the full variable domain is EPEVTQTPSHQVTQMGQEVILRCVPISNHLYFYWYRQILGQKVEFLVSFYNNEISEKSEIFDDQFSVERPDGSNFTLKIRSTKLEDSAMYFCASREDSTGELFFGEGSRLTVL.

This clone was seen only once. This sequence joins TRBV7-2 and TRBJ2-2; D uncertain. The germline V and J ends were trimmed by 5 bases and 0 bases, with 10 bases remaining between them. Per the germline V gene, CDR1 is SGHTA and CDR2 is FQGNSA. This CDR3 has 15 residues. The CDR3 DNA is TGTGCCAGCAGCAACTACCGCGCGAACACCGGGGAGCTGTTTTTT. Amino acids: CASSNYRANTGELFF.

V is TRBV7-9 and J is TRBJ2-5, with D possibly being TRBD2 (6 bases). The CDR3 runs to 19 residues. Between the trimmed V and J ends, which lost 5 bases and 4 bases, there was a span of 29 bases. Germline-derived CDR1 and CDR2 are SEHNR and FQNEAQ (reference sequence). In DNA, the CDR3 is TGTGCCAGCAGCCCCGACATACGGCTGCGAGCGGGCGATTTAGAGACCCAGTACTTC. This codes for CASSPDIRLRAGDLETQYF.

V gene TRBV7-3 combines with J gene TRBJ1-1, with TRBD1 identical over 8 bases. This CDR3 region has 16 residues. V was pared by 2 bases and J by 1 base, with 6 bases of the junction left unmatched. CDR1 is SGHTA and CDR2 is FQGTGA in the germline V gene. The CDR3 bases are TGTGCCAGCAGCTTATTGCGACAGGGGAGGAACACTGAAGCTTTCTTT. Protein sequence: CASSLLRQGRNTEAFF.